The rows below give T cell receptor beta chains drawn from one sample of a study of blood T cell repertoires in COVID-19. Data came from immunoSEQ multiplex PCR; TCRdb stores just in-frame clones and leaves some out. The repertoire holds about 330,000 clones, with 86% as singletons. Sequenced input: peripheral blood. Every receptor here comes from a woman between 45 and 65 years old with acute or convalescent COVID-19. Both conserved end residues are part of each CDR3. A D gene is named only where the DNA matches it firmly. Clone size is shown for a subset of rows, as once, few, many or a class of expanded clone.

j_call: TRBJ2-1; d_call: TRBD2; clone_size: -; v_call: TRBV15; cdr3_aa: CATSRDPITSGSSYNEQFF; cdr3_nt: TGTGCCACCAGCAGGGATCCTATTACTAGCGGCAGCTCCTACAATGAGCAGTTCTTC
j_call: TRBJ2-5; d_call: TRBD1; clone_size: -; v_call: TRBV12-5; cdr3_aa: CASGAGQAQETQYF; cdr3_nt: TGTGCTAGTGGCGCGGGACAGGCTCAAGAGACCCAGTACTTC
j_call: TRBJ2-7; d_call: -; clone_size: -; v_call: TRBV7-2; cdr3_aa: CASSPPGLRSSYEQYF; cdr3_nt: TGTGCCAGCAGCCCCCCGGGGTTGCGTAGCTCCTACGAGCAGTACTTC
j_call: TRBJ2-7; d_call: TRBD1; clone_size: -; v_call: TRBV14; cdr3_aa: CASSQGTGVTEQYF; cdr3_nt: TGTGCCAGCAGCCAAGGGACAGGGGTAACAGAGCAGTACTTC
j_call: TRBJ2-7; d_call: -; clone_size: -; v_call: TRBV13; cdr3_aa: CASSRSGEQYF; cdr3_nt: TGTGCCAGCAGCCGTAGTGGCGAGCAGTACTTC
j_call: TRBJ1-2; d_call: -; clone_size: once; v_call: TRBV7-2; cdr3_aa: CASSFTGAADPNYGYTF; cdr3_nt: TGTGCCAGCAGCTTTACCGGAGCGGCAGATCCTAACTATGGCTACACCTTC
j_call: TRBJ1-1; d_call: TRBD1; clone_size: -; v_call: TRBV7-8; cdr3_aa: CASSLGGTGKNTEAFF; cdr3_nt: TGTGCCAGCAGCTTAGGTGGGACAGGCAAGAACACTGAAGCTTTCTTT
j_call: TRBJ1-6; d_call: -; clone_size: -; v_call: TRBV3-1/TRBV3-2; cdr3_aa: CASSQDSVYSPLHF; cdr3_nt: TGTGCCAGCAGCCAAGATTCTGTCTATTCACCCCTCCACTTT
j_call: TRBJ2-7; d_call: -; clone_size: -; v_call: TRBV7-2; cdr3_aa: CASSEILRWRTYEQYF; cdr3_nt: TGTGCCAGCAGCGAGATCCTCAGGTGGAGGACCTACGAGCAGTACTTC
j_call: TRBJ2-3; d_call: -; clone_size: -; v_call: TRBV6-5; cdr3_aa: CASTSPSTDTQYF; cdr3_nt: TGTGCCAGCACGTCTCCTAGCACAGATACGCAGTATTTT
j_call: TRBJ1-5; d_call: -; clone_size: -; v_call: TRBV10-2; cdr3_aa: CASSESSGNQPQHF; cdr3_nt: TGCGCCAGCAGTGAGTCCTCAGGGAATCAGCCCCAGCATTTT
j_call: TRBJ2-7; d_call: -; clone_size: -; v_call: TRBV19; cdr3_aa: CASSWQRSSYEQYF; cdr3_nt: TGTGCCAGTAGTTGGCAGAGGAGCTCCTACGAGCAGTACTTC
j_call: TRBJ2-1; d_call: TRBD2; clone_size: -; v_call: TRBV5-1; cdr3_aa: CASRLGLAGVDAQFF; cdr3_nt: TGCGCCAGCAGACTGGGACTAGCGGGAGTGGACGCGCAGTTCTTC
j_call: TRBJ2-7; d_call: TRBD2; clone_size: -; v_call: TRBV28; cdr3_aa: CASSLIFRGLAGAYEQYF; cdr3_nt: TGTGCCAGCAGTTTAATATTTAGGGGACTAGCGGGAGCCTACGAGCAGTACTTC
j_call: TRBJ2-7; d_call: -; clone_size: -; v_call: TRBV5-1; cdr3_aa: CASSFAGTQYEQYF; cdr3_nt: TGCGCCAGCAGCTTCGCCGGGACACAATACGAGCAGTACTTC
j_call: TRBJ2-4; d_call: -; clone_size: -; v_call: TRBV7-2; cdr3_aa: CASSSNGYRENIQYF; cdr3_nt: TGTGCCAGCAGCTCGAACGGCTACAGGGAAAACATTCAGTACTTC
j_call: TRBJ1-5; d_call: TRBD1; clone_size: -; v_call: TRBV28; cdr3_aa: CASRGQLVHSNQPQHF; cdr3_nt: TGTGCCAGCAGGGGACAGTTAGTTCATAGCAATCAGCCCCAGCATTTT
j_call: TRBJ1-2; d_call: -; clone_size: -; v_call: TRBV5-4; cdr3_aa: CASSLLNSNYGYTF; cdr3_nt: TGTGCCAGCAGCTTGTTGAACTCCAACTATGGCTACACCTTC
j_call: TRBJ2-7; d_call: -; clone_size: -; v_call: TRBV18; cdr3_aa: CASSPRAYEQYF; cdr3_nt: TGTGCCAGCTCACCACGCGCCTACGAGCAGTACTTC
j_call: TRBJ2-1; d_call: TRBD2; clone_size: -; v_call: TRBV5-1; cdr3_aa: CASSLGGTTTYNEQFF; cdr3_nt: TGCGCCAGCAGCTTGGGAGGGACTACAACTTACAATGAGCAGTTCTTC
j_call: TRBJ1-2; d_call: -; clone_size: few; v_call: TRBV20-1; cdr3_aa: CSARDDSGYTF; cdr3_nt: TGCAGTGCTAGAGATGACAGCGGCTACACCTTC
j_call: TRBJ2-7; d_call: TRBD2; clone_size: -; v_call: TRBV6-4; cdr3_aa: CASSLLGLAGGRSSYEQYF; cdr3_nt: TGTGCCAGCAGCCTGCTAGGACTAGCGGGAGGGAGGAGCTCCTACGAGCAGTACTTC
j_call: TRBJ2-1; d_call: TRBD2; clone_size: -; v_call: TRBV24-1; cdr3_aa: CATSDLIAGGSRNEQFF; cdr3_nt: TGTGCCACCAGTGATTTGATAGCGGGAGGGTCTCGGAATGAGCAGTTCTTC
j_call: TRBJ2-7; d_call: TRBD1; clone_size: -; v_call: TRBV5-1; cdr3_aa: CASSLGQGYYEQYF; cdr3_nt: TGCGCCAGCAGCTTGGGACAGGGATACTACGAGCAGTACTTC
j_call: TRBJ2-7; d_call: TRBD1; clone_size: -; v_call: TRBV25-1; cdr3_aa: CASSEAGGLYEQYF; cdr3_nt: TGTGCCAGCAGTGAGGCAGGGGGTCTTTACGAGCAGTACTTC
j_call: TRBJ2-7; d_call: TRBD2; clone_size: -; v_call: TRBV5-1; cdr3_aa: CASSPGLAGGEQYF; cdr3_nt: TGCGCCAGCAGCCCGGGACTAGCAGGAGGGGAGCAGTACTTC
j_call: TRBJ1-1; d_call: -; clone_size: -; v_call: TRBV7-8; cdr3_aa: CASSTNTDTEAFF; cdr3_nt: TGTGCCAGCAGCACGAATACAGACACTGAAGCTTTCTTT
j_call: TRBJ1-2; d_call: TRBD1; clone_size: -; v_call: TRBV7-2; cdr3_aa: CASSSSTGTGYYGYTF; cdr3_nt: TGTGCCAGCAGCTCCTCGACCGGGACAGGGTATTATGGCTACACCTTC
j_call: TRBJ2-5; d_call: -; clone_size: -; v_call: TRBV7-2; cdr3_aa: CASSRGGRGPPLETQYF; cdr3_nt: TGTGCCAGCAGTAGGGGGGGGAGAGGTCCACCCCTAGAGACCCAGTACTTC
j_call: TRBJ1-2; d_call: TRBD1; clone_size: -; v_call: TRBV7-9; cdr3_aa: CASSLGQYGYTF; cdr3_nt: TGTGCCAGCAGCCTGGGACAGTATGGCTACACCTTC
j_call: TRBJ2-1; d_call: TRBD1; clone_size: -; v_call: TRBV24-1; cdr3_aa: CATSDSLDRGSYNEQFF; cdr3_nt: TGTGCCACCAGTGATTCTTTGGACAGGGGGTCCTACAATGAGCAGTTCTTC
j_call: TRBJ2-7; d_call: -; clone_size: -; v_call: TRBV19; cdr3_aa: CASSTVYEQYF; cdr3_nt: TGTGCCAGTAGCACAGTCTACGAGCAGTACTTC